Below, 27 T cell receptor beta chains from the same sample are listed, as sequenced in a study of T cells after yellow fever vaccination. A single record per CDR3 protein comes from TCRdb applying MiXCR to the 5' RACE reads. This sample yields 200,000 to 250,000 distinct CDR3 sequences, of which 6.9% are seen a single time; roughly 0.93% belongs to the top ten. This specimen was CD4+ T cells sorted from PBMCs, taken 15 days after the yellow fever booster vaccination. These TCRs come from a man aged 25 to 40 who received the YFV17D yellow fever vaccine.

This clonotype turned up a few times. The chain couples TRBV10-3 to TRBJ2-7; D ambiguous. The length of the CDR3 is 12 residues. Trimming took off 8 bases at V and 3 bases at J, with 11 bases between the two ends. Germline-derived CDR1 and CDR2 are ENHRY and SYGVKD. The DNA of the CDR3 is TGTGCCATCTCCCCCGACAACTACGAGCAGTACTTC. Residues: CAISPDNYEQYF.

The genes are TRBV7-2 and TRBJ2-5; 11 nucleotides match TRBD2. Germline assignment: CDR1 SGHTA and CDR2 FQGNSA. CDR3 length: 15 amino acids. Trimming removed 5 bases from V and 5 bases from J; junction bases left unmatched: 7. CDR3 nucleotide sequence: TGTGCCAGCAGCCCACGACTAGCGGGAAGGGAGACCCAGTACTTC. Translation gives CASSPRLAGRETQYF.

On this clonotype itself: A clone one base away is much larger, so this may be a read error. The chain has TRBV28 and TRBJ2-5; the D gene is possibly TRBD2 (6 bases). This CDR3 has 15 residues. Germline assignment: CDR1 MDHEN and CDR2 SYDVKM. Trimming shortened V by 6 bases and J by 3 bases, and 17 bases separated the two germline ends. DNA of the CDR3: TGTGCCAGCAGCCGACTGGGCCGCGGGGAAGAGACCCAGTACTTC. Translated, it gives CASSRLGRGEETQYF.

This clonotype has only a few counts. The chain combines TRBV5-1 with TRBJ1-6; D is ambiguous. Trimming left V 4 bases short and J 3 bases short, with 11 bases between. This CDR3 comprises 15 residues. Looked up from germline, CDR1 is SGHRS and CDR2 is YFSETQ. The CDR3 spells CASSPEGVYNSPLHF. CDR3 bases: TGCGCCAGCAGCCCCGAAGGTGTCTATAATTCACCCCTCCACTTT.

A few counts support this clonotype. This sequence joins TRBV10-1 and TRBJ2-1; D is tentatively TRBD1 or TRBD2 (5 bases each). This CDR3 spans 14 amino acids. Trimming shortened V by 0 bases and J by 7 bases, and 10 bases separated the two germline ends. Germline-derived CDR1 and CDR2 are WNHNN and SYGVQD (reference sequence). The CDR3 protein is CASSESGDKNEQFF. CDR3 DNA sequence: TGCGCCAGCAGTGAGTCGGGGGATAAGAATGAGCAGTTCTTC.

Of note for this clonotype: Sequence at one end of the junction differs from germline and may be a read error. The rearrangement links TRBV20-1 to TRBJ1-3; D call uncertain. CDR3 length: 11 amino acids. Germline V gives CDR1 DFQATT, CDR2 SNEGSKA (reference sequence). The CDR3 loop is CSARSENTIYF. CDR3 DNA sequence: TGCAGTGCCCGCTCTGAAAACACCATATATTTT.

The chain uses TRBV20-1 and TRBJ1-2; 7 bases are shared with TRBD1. CDR1 and CDR2 (germline): DFQATT, SNEGSKA (reference sequence). This CDR3 has 12 residues. Unmatched junction bases numbered 2, after V lost 6 bases and J lost 1 base. The CDR3 protein is CSAGQLNYGYTF. DNA of the CDR3: TGCAGTGCGGGACAGCTTAACTATGGCTACACCTTC.

This sequence joins TRBV7-8 and TRBJ1-2; TRBD1 is a possible D gene (5 bases). This CDR3 has 17 amino acids. Trimming pared 6 bases from V and 7 bases from J, leaving 27 bases between. Germline V gene lookup returns CDR1 SGHVS and CDR2 FQNEAQ. CDR3 amino acids: CASSFQLIRAGFSGYTF. The CDR3 DNA reads as TGTGCCAGCAGTTTTCAACTAATCAGGGCTGGCTTTTCTGGCTACACCTTC.

This clonotype has ten or more counts. The chain combines TRBV7-9 with TRBJ2-5; D is possibly TRBD1 (5 bases). There are 17 residues in the CDR3. Trimming took 1 base from V and 0 from J, leaving 15 bases between them. The germline CDR1 and CDR2 sequences are SEHNR and FQNEAQ (reference sequence). Here the CDR3 reads CASSLGLLGLNQETQYF. The CDR3 nucleotides are TGTGCCAGCAGCTTAGGGTTATTGGGGCTGAACCAAGAGACCCAGTACTTC.

This clonotype has just a few counts. The chain uses TRBV6-6 and TRBJ1-1, with D uncertain. The CDR3 spans 13 residues. Trimming cost V 6 bases and J 10 bases, with 18 bases left between them. Germline CDR1 is MNHNY and CDR2 is SVGAGI (reference sequence). For the CDR3, the DNA is TGTGCCAGCAGCCTAAGTCATGAAGGTCGAGCTTTCTTT. It yields the protein CASSLSHEGRAFF.

V is TRBV4-3 and J is TRBJ1-2, with 8 bases that match TRBD1. The J segment lost 7 bases and the V segment lost 4 bases, leaving 5 bases of the junction unmatched. The CDR3 contains 13 residues. The germline gives CDR1 LGHNA, CDR2 YSLEER. DNA of the CDR3: TGCGCCAGCAGCCTTGGGACAGGCTTTGGCTACACCTTC. Protein sequence: CASSLGTGFGYTF.

In this sample, this clonotype turned up many times. CDR3 sequence: CASNAGAGGRGPTNEKLFF. CDR3 nucleotides: TGTGCCAGCAACGCGGGGGCCGGAGGGAGAGGGCCAACTAATGAAAAACTGTTTTTT. The chain employs TRBV6-4 and TRBJ1-4, with D possibly being TRBD1 (6 bases). Germline loops: CDR1 MRHNA, CDR2 SNTAGT. Trimming took off 7 bases at V and 0 bases at J, with 24 bases between the two ends. The CDR3 covers 19 residues.

This chain links TRBV29-1 with TRBJ2-3, with unresolved D. CDR3 size: 14 residues. Trimming pared 7 bases from V and 2 bases from J, leaving 16 bases between. Germline assignment: CDR1 SQVTM and CDR2 ANQGSEA. CDR3: CSGRSHGATDTQYF. In DNA, the CDR3 is TGCAGCGGCCGGAGCCACGGAGCCACAGATACGCAGTATTTT.

This clonotype was seen a few times. V gene TRBV3-1 combines with J gene TRBJ2-7; either TRBD1 or TRBD2 may supply D (5 bases each). V was shortened by 6 bases and J by 3 bases, with 21 bases between the two germline ends. Germline assignment: CDR1 LGHDT and CDR2 YNNKEL (reference sequence). The CDR3 totals 16 residues. CDR3 loop: CASSPMVATVDYEQYF. The CDR3 DNA follows: TGTGCCAGCAGTCCGATGGTAGCGACAGTCGACTACGAGCAGTACTTC.

This clonotype appeared many times. J is TRBJ1-2 and V is TRBV5-1; no clear D. The CDR3 consists of 14 residues. CDR1 and CDR2 (germline): SGHRS, YFSETQ. The germline V and J ends were trimmed by 0 bases and 2 bases, with 8 bases remaining between them. In nucleotides, the CDR3 is TGCGCCAGCAGCTTGGGGACCGCAAACTATGGCTACACCTTC. It yields the protein CASSLGTANYGYTF.

This clonotype was observed a handful of times. This chain uses TRBV7-9 with TRBJ1-2; possible D gene TRBD1, 6 bases. Trimming removed 5 bases from V and 9 bases from J, with 16 bases in between. CDR1 and CDR2 (germline): SEHNR, FQNEAQ (reference sequence). CDR3 length equals 13 residues. Here the CDR3 reads CASSPNDRLSYTF. In nucleotides, the CDR3 is TGTGCCAGCAGCCCGAATGACAGGCTGAGCTACACCTTC.

V and J are TRBV4-3 and TRBJ2-5; tentatively, D is TRBD2 (6 bases). Trimming took off 4 bases at V and 4 bases at J, with 13 bases between the two ends. The CDR3 spans 14 residues. Germline CDR1 reads LGHNA; CDR2 reads YSLEER. For the CDR3, the DNA is TGCGCCAGCAGCCCCAGCTACGGGGGAGAGACCCAGTACTTC. Its translation: CASSPSYGGETQYF.

This chain joins TRBV24-1 and TRBJ1-1, with D maybe TRBD1 (6 bases). This CDR3 contains 14 residues. V lost 7 bases and J 4 bases, leaving 15 bases between the germline ends. Germline V gene data show CDR1 as KGHDR and CDR2 as SFDVKD. Here the CDR3 reads CATRGTTTGTEAFF. The CDR3, as DNA: TGTGCCACCAGGGGGACAACTACGGGCACTGAAGCTTTCTTT.

This clonotype was observed many times. The chain employs TRBV2 and TRBJ1-6; D unresolved. Germline CDR1 SNHLY, CDR2 FYNNEI. The CDR3 sequence is 14 residues long. Trimming removed 9 bases from V and 2 bases from J, with 11 bases in between. CDR3 residues: CARTGPTYNSPLHF. CDR3 DNA sequence: TGTGCCAGGACCGGACCGACCTATAATTCACCCCTCCACTTT.

This clonotype was seen only a few times. This chain links TRBV20-1 with TRBJ1-1; D remains ambiguous. Germline-derived CDR1 and CDR2 are DFQATT and SNEGSKA (reference sequence). V lost 0 bases and J 10 bases, leaving 15 bases between the germline ends. CDR3 length: 13 amino acids. The CDR3 DNA is TGCAGTGCTAGAGATCCGGTGGATAAGCGAGCTTTCTTT. It specifies CSARDPVDKRAFF.

This clonotype was detected only once. The chain carries TRBV7-2 and TRBJ1-5, with TRBD1 as a possible D gene (5 bases). The CDR3 covers 13 residues. Germline V gene sequence: CDR1 SGHTA, CDR2 FQGNSA. The V end lost 2 bases, the J end lost 7 bases, and 9 bases lay between the germline ends. This chain's CDR3 is CASSLMRGQPQHF. In nucleotides, the CDR3 is TGTGCCAGCAGCTTAATGAGGGGACAGCCCCAGCATTTT.

This clonotype has a handful of counts. The chain joins TRBV7-2 to TRBJ1-6; no clear D gene. CDR3 length equals 12 residues. Trimming took 6 bases from V and 9 from J, leaving 9 bases between them. The germline CDR1 and CDR2 sequences are SGHTA and FQGNSA. In DNA, the CDR3 is TGTGCCAGCAGTTACGGACCTTCACCCCTCCACTTT. It is translated as CASSYGPSPLHF.

This clonotype turned up a few times. CDR3 loop: CSPSLHGHGTEAFF. CDR3 coding DNA: TGCAGTCCTTCTCTTCATGGGCACGGCACTGAAGCTTTCTTT. The rearrangement joins TRBV20-1 to TRBJ1-1; no clear D. The ends were cut back, 8 bases at V and 4 bases at J, with 20 bases in the middle. This CDR3 comprises 14 residues. Germline-derived CDR1 and CDR2 are DFQATT and SNEGSKA (reference sequence).

This clonotype was seen ten or more times. The gene calls are TRBV5-6 and TRBJ2-7; no definite D call. The V gene's germline CDR1 is SGHDT and CDR2 YYEEEE. This CDR3 has 12 amino acids. V was cut by 5 bases and J by 6 bases, with 12 bases left in between. The chain's CDR3 is CASRSRALEQYF. Here the CDR3 DNA reads TGTGCCAGCAGATCGCGCGCCCTCGAGCAGTACTTC.

This clonotype was detected many times. This chain links TRBV20-1 with TRBJ2-7; perhaps TRBD2 as D (5 bases). The CDR3 is 15 amino acids. Germline lookup yields CDR1 DFQATT and CDR2 SNEGSKA (reference sequence). V lost 1 base and J 3 bases, leaving 16 bases between the germline ends. This CDR3 is CSARAPYSRGYEQYF. The CDR3 region has the DNA TGCAGTGCTAGAGCGCCTTACTCTCGGGGCTACGAGCAGTACTTC.

The chain employs TRBV12-3 or TRBV12-4 and TRBJ2-2; 8 bases line up with TRBD1. The V and J ends lost 2 bases and 7 bases, in that order; junction bases with no gene match: 3. The CDR3 has 14 amino acids. This CDR3 is CASSLQGAIGELFF. For the CDR3, the DNA is TGTGCCAGCAGTTTACAGGGGGCTATCGGGGAGCTGTTTTTT.

This clonotype has a handful of counts. This sequence joins TRBV4-3 and TRBJ1-1, with D uncertain. Germline V gene data show CDR1 as LGHNA and CDR2 as YSLEER. This CDR3 comprises 15 residues. The V end lost 0 bases, the J end lost 4 bases, and 12 bases lay between the germline ends. The chain's CDR3 is CASSQDGSHRTEAFF. The CDR3, as DNA: TGCGCCAGCAGCCAAGATGGGAGCCATCGCACTGAAGCTTTCTTT.